This T cell receptor beta chain was found in a study of cytomegalovirus exposure and HLA in healthy donors. Study outcomes and limitations: Many donors carried some public TCRs, although rarity characterized most TCR sequences. In a later analysis, compared with equally common non-associated chains, HLA-associated beta chains were more expanded.

Vbeta (60) and Jbeta (13) primers were used in the PCR. Data came from immunoSEQ multiplex PCR; TCRdb stores just in-frame clones and leaves some out. Altogether about 98,000 clones are present, about 83% being singletons, with the ten largest covering approximately 3.7%. The CDR3 covers 14 residues. Trimming took 8 bases from V and 7 from J, leaving 17 bases between them. The germline V gene encodes CDR1 LNHDA and CDR2 SQIVND (reference sequence). Concerning this clone: Its matching antigen is unknown.

Sequences were obtained from PBMCs. The receptor comes from a female donor in good health and CMV-seropositive. This sequence joins TRBV19 and TRBJ2-2, with D tentatively TRBD2 (7 bases). The CDR3 region is CASLLGGADGELFF. CDR3 DNA sequence: TGTGCCAGTCTTTTAGGGGGGGCCGACGGGGAGCTGTTTTTT.